These 16 T cell receptor beta chains were sequenced from one sample in a study of human T cells and chemical hapten exposure. Time point denoted: pre-sensitization, week 0. As to treatment: therapeutic diphenylcyclopropenone sensitization with weekly scalp DPC. TCRdb called the RACE reads again in MiXCR, with one record for every CDR3 protein. This table has 190,000 or so distinct CDR3 sequences, 25% to 30% appearing once. Sequencing was performed on whole blood, taken in connection with sensitization to the hapten diphenylcyclopropenone (DPC). These receptor sequences come from a young woman with alopecia areata. Some clones in this sample may be carry-over from other donors' samples.

V gene TRBV6-2 or TRBV6-3 combines with J gene TRBJ1-5, with 7 nucleotides matching TRBD1. Germline values: CDR1 MNHEY, CDR2 SVGEGT. Trimming took 4 bases from V and 9 from J; bases not matched to a gene: 9. This CDR3 is 14 amino acids long. DNA of the CDR3: TGTGCCAGCAGTTTCACAGGGGAACTTCGGCCCCAGCATTTT. Translated, it gives CASSFTGELRPQHF.

CDR3 region: CASSVRENTEAFF. The DNA of the CDR3 is TGTGCCAGCAGCGTACGAGAAAACACTGAAGCTTTCTTT. The chain is built from TRBV6-4 and TRBJ1-1; D remains ambiguous. In germline, CDR1 is MRHNA, CDR2 SNTAGT. Trimming shortened V by 6 bases and J by 2 bases, and 10 bases separated the two germline ends. The CDR3 is 13 residues long.

The J gene is TRBJ2-1, the V gene TRBV5-1; 10 bases match TRBD1. This CDR3 region has 15 residues. V shed 3 bases, J shed 4 bases, and the junction held 4 bases outside the gene matches. Germline V gene sequence: CDR1 SGHRS, CDR2 YFSETQ. The DNA of the CDR3 is TGCGCCAGCAGCTGGGGACAGGGGATGTACAATGAGCAGTTCTTC. Translation: CASSWGQGMYNEQFF.

This rearrangement joins TRBV28 to TRBJ2-1; 9 nucleotides line up with TRBD2. V was pared by 6 bases and J by 8 bases, with 17 bases of the junction left unmatched. There are 17 residues in the CDR3. Germline loops: CDR1 MDHEN, CDR2 SYDVKM. This chain's CDR3 is CASSLLVTSGPSDEQFF. Here the CDR3 DNA reads TGTGCCAGCAGCTTGTTGGTGACTAGCGGCCCAAGCGATGAGCAGTTCTTC.

This clonotype was seen only a few times. The CDR3 bases are TGTGCCACCAGTGACAGACGCGGGTATACCGGGGAGCTGTTTTTT. This gives the protein CATSDRRGYTGELFF. This chain joins TRBV24-1 and TRBJ2-2, with D perhaps TRBD2 (5 bases). The CDR3 contains 15 residues. V was pared by 4 bases and J by 5 bases, with 13 bases between. Germline values: CDR1 KGHDR, CDR2 SFDVKD.

This clonotype came up a few times. The chain joins TRBV5-1 to TRBJ1-2; tentatively, D is TRBD1 (6 bases). CDR1 SGHRS and CDR2 YFSETQ come from the germline V gene. The CDR3 length is 13 residues. Trimming took 4 bases from V and 8 from J, leaving 15 bases between them. The CDR3 sequence: CASSDRQDGGYTF. In DNA, the CDR3 is TGCGCCAGCAGCGATAGACAGGACGGCGGCTACACCTTC.

This chain joins TRBV3-1 and TRBJ1-6, with a possible D match to TRBD1 (5 bases). This CDR3 is built from 15 residues. Germline V gene sequence: CDR1 LGHDT, CDR2 YNNKEL (reference sequence). Deletions cut 4 bases from V and 7 bases from J, with 14 bases between. The CDR3: CASSPRDWINSPLHF. DNA for the CDR3: TGTGCCAGCAGCCCCAGGGACTGGATCAATTCACCCCTCCACTTT.

V gene TRBV25-1 combines with J gene TRBJ2-7, with unresolved D. The CDR3 loop spans 13 amino acids. Trimming pared 1 base from V and 7 bases from J, leaving 11 bases between. CDR1 MGHDK and CDR2 SYGVNS come from the germline V gene. The CDR3 sequence is CASSEWGEQEQYF. The CDR3 region has the DNA TGTGCCAGCAGTGAATGGGGTGAGCAGGAGCAGTACTTC.

J is TRBJ1-2 and V is TRBV12-3 or TRBV12-4; D gene uncertain. CDR3 length equals 14 residues. V lost 5 bases to trimming and J lost 1 base, with 11 bases between them. In DNA, the CDR3 is TGTGCCAGCAGTGCTCCACACGTTAACTATGGCTACACCTTC. Amino acids: CASSAPHVNYGYTF.

This clonotype appeared a few times. The rearrangement joins TRBV24-1 to TRBJ2-5, with D possibly being TRBD1 or TRBD2 (5 bases each). This CDR3 contains 16 residues. With 3 bases removed from V and 4 bases from J, the gap between germline ends came to 17 bases. Germline V gene sequence: CDR1 KGHDR, CDR2 SFDVKD. This CDR3 reads CATSDPRRGQGETQYF. The CDR3 nucleotides are TGTGCCACCAGTGATCCCCGCCGGGGCCAGGGAGAGACCCAGTACTTC.

This clonotype occurred a few times. V usage is TRBV29-1 and J usage is TRBJ1-1; D may be TRBD1 (6 bases). Per germline, CDR1 SQVTM and CDR2 ANQGSEA. Trimming pared 8 bases from V and 8 bases from J, leaving 15 bases between. The CDR3 consists of 11 residues. Here the CDR3 DNA reads TGCAGCCCAGGAGGACAGCCCGAAGCTTTCTTT. Its translation is CSPGGQPEAFF.

The rearrangement joins TRBV28 to TRBJ1-2; D perhaps matches TRBD1 (5 bases). The length of the CDR3 is 19 residues. Germline CDR1 and CDR2: MDHEN and SYDVKM. Trimming removed 1 base at V and 8 bases at J, with 29 bases between. The CDR3 region has the DNA TGTGCCAGCAGTTTATTGCGGGACTATGGACGCGGACCACTCGGGGGCTACACCTTC. It encodes CASSLLRDYGRGPLGGYTF.

This clonotype appeared a few times. The chain has TRBV2 and TRBJ1-5; D remains unclear. CDR1 SNHLY and CDR2 FYNNEI come from the germline V gene. This CDR3 contains 13 residues. Trimming took 3 bases from V and 7 from J, leaving 10 bases between them. The CDR3 sequence: CASSDVPRQPQHF. The CDR3 DNA follows: TGTGCCAGCAGTGATGTTCCCAGGCAGCCCCAGCATTTT.

The table lists this clonotype with a few counts. This chain links TRBV3-1 with TRBJ2-2, with unresolved D. V lost 1 base and J 6 bases, leaving 3 bases between the germline ends. The germline V gene has CDR1 LGHDT and CDR2 YNNKEL (reference sequence). There are 12 residues in the CDR3. The CDR3 protein is CASSQGSGELFF. As DNA, the CDR3 is TGTGCCAGCAGCCAAGGCTCCGGGGAGCTGTTTTTT.

This clonotype was picked up a small number of times. CDR3 sequence: CASSSMVGGAYSYNEQFF. The CDR3 DNA reads as TGTGCCAGCAGTTCAATGGTGGGCGGGGCCTACTCCTACAATGAGCAGTTCTTC. This sequence joins TRBV12-3 or TRBV12-4 and TRBJ2-1; TRBD2 might be the D (6 bases). Trimming shortened V by 4 bases and J by 0 bases, and 19 bases separated the two germline ends. The CDR3 totals 18 residues.

This rearrangement joins TRBV20-1 to TRBJ1-1; D is unclear. The length of the CDR3 is 14 residues. CDR1 and CDR2 from the germline V gene are DFQATT and SNEGSKA (reference sequence). Trimming pared 1 base from V and 6 bases from J, leaving 15 bases between. The DNA of the CDR3 is TGCAGTGCTAGAGTATTAGGCGGGTTGGCTGAAGCTTTCTTT. It encodes CSARVLGGLAEAFF.